This TCR beta chain was obtained from a study of preoperative IRX-2 immunotherapy in early breast cancer. V was pared by 10 bases and J by 4 bases, with 24 bases between. This CDR3 is built from 16 residues. The germline CDR1 and CDR2 sequences are MNHEY and SMNVEV (reference sequence). The treatment is: preoperative locoregional IRX-2 cytokine immunotherapy. Generated by immunoSEQ multiplex PCR, the TCRdb table keeps only in-frame clones and is missing some. The data show 20,000 to 25,000 clones, approximately 95% seen once. The gene calls are TRBV27 and TRBJ2-3; D is possibly TRBD2 (7 bases). This TCR derives from a human donor with breast cancer. The input for sequencing was tumor tissue, taken after IRX-2 immunotherapy. CDR3 residues: CATHPGAGVGADTQYF. CDR3 bases: TGTGCCACCCACCCGGGGGCGGGAGTGGGGGCAGATACGCAGTATTTT.